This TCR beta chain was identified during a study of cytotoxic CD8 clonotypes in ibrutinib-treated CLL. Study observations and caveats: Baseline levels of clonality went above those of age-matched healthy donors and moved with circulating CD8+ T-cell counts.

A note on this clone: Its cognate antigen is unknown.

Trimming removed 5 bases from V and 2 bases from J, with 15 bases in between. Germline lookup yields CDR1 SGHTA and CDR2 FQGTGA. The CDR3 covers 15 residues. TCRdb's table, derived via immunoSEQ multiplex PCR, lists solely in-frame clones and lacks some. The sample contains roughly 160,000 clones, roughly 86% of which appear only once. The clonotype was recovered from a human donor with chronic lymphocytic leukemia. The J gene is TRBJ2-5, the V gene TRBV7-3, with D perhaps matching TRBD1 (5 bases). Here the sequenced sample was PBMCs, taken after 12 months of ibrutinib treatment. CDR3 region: CASSHWTTDQETQYF. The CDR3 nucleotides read TGTGCCAGCAGCCACTGGACAACGGATCAAGAGACCCAGTACTTC.